The next 17 T cell receptor beta chains were all read from a single sample in a study of T cells in Graves' hyperthyroidism and ophthalmopathy. RNA transcripts yielded amplified TCR beta CDR3 regions. Carried out on the TCR CDR3, a first-round RT-PCR used the HTBI primer set. Each CDR3 protein gets one entry after TCRdb re-called the multiplex PCR reads with MiXCR. This sample has 640,000 or so distinct CDR3 sequences, with around 14% found just once. Sequenced material: blood. The source of these receptors is a woman younger than 30 with Graves' ophthalmopathy.

This clonotype was seen many times. The chain couples TRBV6-1 to TRBJ2-1; 7 bases fit TRBD1. CDR3 length: 15 amino acids. In germline, CDR1 is MNHNS, CDR2 SASEGT. With 8 bases clipped from V and 2 bases from J, the junction kept 9 bases outside the gene matches. CDR3 bases: TGTGCCAGCCAGTTGATGACAGGGACCTACAATGAGCAGTTCTTC. Its protein product is CASQLMTGTYNEQFF.

This clonotype was detected ten times or more. The chain employs TRBV11-1 and TRBJ2-3; D unresolved. Germline V gene sequence: CDR1 SGHAT, CDR2 FQDESV (reference sequence). Trimming removed 2 bases at V and 2 bases at J, with 8 bases between. This CDR3 has 14 amino acids. The CDR3 nucleotides read TGTGCCAGCAGCTTACACATATACACAGATACGCAGTATTTT. Protein product: CASSLHIYTDTQYF.

This clonotype was picked up a small number of times. This chain uses TRBV27 with TRBJ2-7; D gene ambiguous. Deletions cut 4 bases from V and 3 bases from J, with 16 bases between. Per germline, CDR1 MNHEY and CDR2 SMNVEV (reference sequence). The CDR3 loop spans 15 amino acids. CDR3 bases: TGTGCCAGCAGTTCATTACTGAGGACCGGCTACGAGCAGTACTTC. It encodes CASSSLLRTGYEQYF.

A remark on this clonotype: Possible read error: a much larger clone is one base away. The rearrangement uses TRBV11-1 and TRBJ2-7; the D is unclear. Germline V gene data show CDR1 as SGHAT and CDR2 as FQDESV (reference sequence). Trimming left V 5 bases short and J 7 bases short, with 21 bases between. The CDR3 runs to 15 residues. CDR3 amino acids: CASSKWEHPIVEQYF. The CDR3 DNA reads TGTGCCAGCAGCAAATGGGAACACCCGATCGTTGAGCAGTACTTC. Complete variable domain (other parts from reference TRBV11-1 and TRBJ2-7): EAEVAQSPRYKITEKSQAVAFWCDPISGHATLYWYRQILGQGPELLVQFQDESVVDDSQLPKDRFSAERLKGVDSTLKIQPAELGDSAMYLCASSKWEHPIVEQYFGPGTRLTVT.

This clonotype was found many times. V and J are TRBV11-2 and TRBJ2-3; the match to TRBD2 covers 11 bases. CDR1 SGHAT and CDR2 FQNNGV come from the germline V gene. There are 16 residues in the CDR3. The J segment lost 5 bases and the V segment lost 0 bases, leaving 4 bases of the junction unmatched. Written as DNA, the CDR3 is TGTGCCAGCAGCTTAGAACTAGCGGGAGATGGAGATACGCAGTATTTT. Its translation is CASSLELAGDGDTQYF.

Worth noting for this clonotype: Given a much more abundant clone one base away, this may be a read error. This chain joins TRBV27 and TRBJ2-2; D gene ambiguous. The CDR3 totals 14 residues. V was pared by 7 bases and J by 4 bases, with 13 bases between. From germline, CDR1 is MNHEY and CDR2 SMNVEV (reference sequence). The CDR3 reads CASINQWSTGELFF. The CDR3 DNA is TGTGCCAGCATCAACCAGTGGAGCACCGGGGAGCTGTTTTTT.

The chain links TRBV19 to TRBJ2-7; tentative D call: TRBD2 (5 bases). V lost 3 bases and J lost 4, with 13 bases in between. Germline loops: CDR1 LNHDA, CDR2 SQIVND (reference sequence). The CDR3 runs 14 residues. CDR3 DNA sequence: TGTGCCAGTAGTATCCTCGGGGTCGGATACGAGCAGTACTTC. The encoded protein is CASSILGVGYEQYF.

This clonotype was found many times. This chain joins TRBV30 and TRBJ1-1, with D possibly matching TRBD1 (5 bases). Germline V gene data show CDR1 as GTSNPN and CDR2 as SVGIG (reference sequence). This CDR3 contains 14 residues. The V end was cut by 3 bases, the J end by 2 bases, with 13 bases between. The CDR3 sequence is CAWSDGTANTEAFF. CDR3 nucleotides: TGTGCCTGGAGCGATGGGACGGCAAACACTGAAGCTTTCTTT.

This clonotype appeared many times. The rearrangement links TRBV28 to TRBJ1-4; possibly TRBD1 for D (5 bases). The CDR3 runs 16 residues. CDR1 and CDR2 from the germline V gene are MDHEN and SYDVKM. V lost 4 bases and J 5 bases, leaving 17 bases between the germline ends. The CDR3 loop reads CASSSSRRGRNEKLFF. Written as DNA, the CDR3 is TGTGCCAGCAGTTCCTCACGAAGGGGAAGAAATGAAAAACTGTTTTTT.

The rearrangement joins TRBV13 to TRBJ2-7, with TRBD2 identical over 7 bases. V shed 5 bases, J shed 2 bases, and the junction held 12 bases outside the gene matches. The CDR3 contains 16 residues. CDR1 PRHDT and CDR2 FYEKMQ come from the germline V gene (reference sequence). CDR3 protein: CASSTPGSGIPYEQYF. CDR3 sequence (DNA): TGTGCCAGCAGCACCCCAGGAAGCGGGATTCCCTACGAGCAGTACTTC.

The sample holds many counts of this clonotype. The CDR3 coding sequence is TGTGCCAGCAGCCGGGGGGTGAACACTGAAGCTTTCTTT. This gives the protein CASSRGVNTEAFF. The chain recombines TRBV7-3 with TRBJ1-1, with a tentative D call TRBD1 (5 bases). Germline V gene data show CDR1 as SGHTA and CDR2 as FQGTGA. Trimming left V 5 bases short and J 0 bases short, with 7 bases between. The CDR3 contains 13 residues.

This clonotype was counted ten times or more. Here the CDR3 DNA reads TGTGCCAGCAGCTTCACGGGACTAGCCCAACTAGGGGAGCAGTACTTC. Translating gives CASSFTGLAQLGEQYF. This chain uses TRBV7-2 with TRBJ2-7; 9 bases line up with TRBD2. The CDR3 length is 16 residues. In germline, CDR1 is SGHTA, CDR2 FQGNSA. V shed 3 bases and J 7 bases; nucleotides not matched to a gene: 13. The complete variable domain, with remaining parts taken from reference TRBV7-2 and TRBJ2-7, reads GAGVSQSPSNKVTEKGKDVELRCDPISGHTALYWYRQSLGQGLEFLIYFQGNSAPDKSGLPSDRFSAERTGGSVSTLTIQRTQQEDSAVYLCASSFTGLAQLGEQYFGPGTRLTVT.

A few counts support this clonotype. The V gene is TRBV6-1, the J gene TRBJ2-7, with 10 bases lining up with TRBD1. Germline V gives CDR1 MNHNS, CDR2 SASEGT. J was trimmed by 0 bases and V by 6 bases; bases with no gene match: 5. The CDR3 has 15 amino acids. The CDR3 DNA sequence: TGTGCCAGCAGAGCAGACAGGGGGCTCTCCTACGAGCAGTACTTC. It is translated as CASRADRGLSYEQYF.

This clonotype was recorded many times. The V call is TRBV7-2, the J call TRBJ1-2; D gene uncertain. The CDR3 runs 14 residues. Trimming cost V 5 bases and J 8 bases, with 18 bases left between them. Germline loops: CDR1 SGHTA, CDR2 FQGNSA. The CDR3 bases are TGTGCCAGCAGCCTGGGCACCCTTCGGCCGGGCTACACCTTC. Its translation: CASSLGTLRPGYTF.

This clonotype was observed at least ten times. CDR3 sequence: CASSPPTGSVAADTQYF. The CDR3, as DNA: TGTGCCAGCAGTCCGCCTACAGGGTCCGTAGCTGCAGATACGCAGTATTTT. V is TRBV28 and J is TRBJ2-3; D possibly corresponds to TRBD1 (6 bases). Trimming shortened V by 5 bases and J by 4 bases, and 22 bases separated the two germline ends. The V gene's germline CDR1 is MDHEN and CDR2 SYDVKM. The CDR3 sequence is 17 residues long. Full variable domain (remainder filled in from reference TRBV28 and TRBJ2-3): DVKVTQSSRYLVKRTGEKVFLECVQDMDHENMFWYRQDPGLGLRLIYFSYDVKMKEKGDIPEGYSVSREKKERFSLILESASTNQTSMYLCASSPPTGSVAADTQYFGPGTRLTVL.

This clonotype was detected ten times or more. The chain employs TRBV29-1 and TRBJ1-1; D is possibly TRBD1 (6 bases). V lost 3 bases, J lost 2 bases, and 13 bases lay in between. The CDR3 sequence is 14 residues long. Germline V gives CDR1 SQVTM, CDR2 ANQGSEA. DNA of the CDR3: TGCAGCGTTGAGAAGGGGGGCTATAACACTGAAGCTTTCTTT. Its translation is CSVEKGGYNTEAFF.

This clonotype has just a few counts. J is TRBJ1-4 and V is TRBV7-9; 8 bases are a match to TRBD1. V was pared by 5 bases and J by 7 bases, with 15 bases of the junction left unmatched. Germline V gene lookup returns CDR1 SEHNR and CDR2 FQNEAQ (reference sequence). The CDR3 extends over 17 amino acids. CDR3 loop: CASSLPQLRGPSEKLFF. The CDR3 coding sequence is TGTGCCAGCAGCCTACCGCAACTCAGGGGGCCTAGTGAAAAACTGTTTTTT.